A single sample gave rise to the 26 T cell receptor beta chains below, sequenced in a study of T cell responses to AZD1222 COVID-19 vaccine. The repertoire was sequenced with immunoSEQ multiplex PCR; TCRdb's copy has only in-frame clones and lacks some. The sample has 180,000 or so clones, approximately 90% seen once. The sequencing here drew on peripheral blood, taken 28 days after the second AZD1222 dose. These receptors were obtained from an adult who received the AZD1222 COVID-19 vaccine.

As concerns this clone: A junction end diverges from the germline sequence, so it may reflect a read error. The chain carries TRBV7-9 and TRBJ1-1; 10 bases align to TRBD1. This CDR3 has 15 amino acids. Germline loops: CDR1 SEHNR, CDR2 FQNEAQ (reference sequence). CDR3 nucleotide sequence: TGTGCCAGCAGTTTAGGGGACAGGGGGAACACTGAAGCTTTCTTT. As protein: CASSLGDRGNTEAFF.

The J gene is TRBJ2-7, the V gene TRBV2, with D perhaps given as TRBD1 or TRBD2 (6 bases each). This CDR3 has 13 amino acids. The V gene lost 6 bases and the J gene lost 4 bases, with 13 bases spanning the gap. Germline CDR1 reads SNHLY; CDR2 reads FYNNEI. The DNA for the CDR3 is TGTGCCAGCAGGCTCGGGGGCGGGTACGAGCAGTACTTC. Translating it yields CASRLGGGYEQYF.

CDR3 nucleotides: TGTGCCAGCAGTGGCGGGGGGTTGGAGACCCAGTACTTC. Encoded protein: CASSGGGLETQYF. The rearrangement uses TRBV27 and TRBJ2-5, with 8 bases matching TRBD2. V dropped 5 bases and J dropped 5; count of bases not matched to a gene: 4. The V gene's germline CDR1 is MNHEY and CDR2 SMNVEV (reference sequence). The CDR3 length is 13 residues.

The rearrangement links TRBV5-1 to TRBJ2-3; TRBD2 aligns across 14 bases. Germline trimming cut 4 bases from V and 1 base from J; bases unmatched to any gene: 8. Germline lookup yields CDR1 SGHRS and CDR2 YFSETQ. The CDR3 consists of 18 residues. The CDR3 sequence is CASSPGLAGATRTDTQYF. The CDR3 DNA reads as TGCGCCAGCAGCCCGGGACTAGCGGGAGCGACACGCACAGATACGCAGTATTTT. Filled out from reference TRBV5-1 and TRBJ2-3, the complete variable domain reads KAGVTQTPRYLIKTRGQQVTLSCSPISGHRSVSWYQQTPGQGLQFLFEYFSETQRNKGNFPGRFSGRQFSNSRSEMNVSTLELGDSALYLCASSPGLAGATRTDTQYFGPGTRLTVL.

The rearrangement links TRBV7-9 to TRBJ1-1, with a tentative D call TRBD1 (5 bases). Germline CDR1 and CDR2: SEHNR and FQNEAQ (reference sequence). V was clipped by 0 bases and J by 2 bases, with 7 bases between them. The CDR3 extends over 14 amino acids. The CDR3 DNA reads TGTGCCAGCAGCTTAGCGCAGGGAAACACTGAAGCTTTCTTT. Amino acids: CASSLAQGNTEAFF.

The rearrangement uses TRBV4-2 and TRBJ2-2; no clear D. Trimming pared 2 bases from V and 2 bases from J, leaving 9 bases between. Germline V gene sequence: CDR1 LGHNA, CDR2 YNFKEQ. The CDR3 totals 15 residues. The CDR3 loop reads CASSQSAGNTGELFF. CDR3 coding DNA: TGTGCCAGCAGCCAATCGGCCGGAAACACCGGGGAGCTGTTTTTT.

J is TRBJ2-2 and V is TRBV27; no clear D. Germline CDR1 reads MNHEY; CDR2 reads SMNVEV (reference sequence). This CDR3 contains 15 residues. V was trimmed by 2 bases and J by 3 bases, leaving 10 bases between them. DNA of the CDR3: TGTGCCAGCAGTTTACAAGTAGGATACACCGGGGAGCTGTTTTTT. It codes for CASSLQVGYTGELFF.

CDR3 protein: CASSSHDRDSGNTIYF. The CDR3 bases are TGTGCCAGCAGTTCCCATGACAGGGACTCCGGAAACACCATATATTTT. The rearrangement joins TRBV28 to TRBJ1-3; 7 bases agree with TRBD1. This CDR3 has 16 residues. Trimming cost V 4 bases and J 4 bases; bases outside gene matches: 10. Germline V gene lookup returns CDR1 MDHEN and CDR2 SYDVKM.

The chain carries TRBV6-4 and TRBJ1-1; no firm D call. Germline loops: CDR1 MRHNA, CDR2 SNTAGT. The V end was cut by 5 bases, the J end by 7 bases, with 14 bases between. The CDR3 length is 13 residues. The CDR3 region is CASSLEGVGEAFF. The CDR3 DNA reads TGTGCCAGCAGTCTGGAGGGCGTCGGTGAAGCTTTCTTT.

In this sample, this clone turned up once. Other DNA sequences from this sample encode an identical CDR3 as well. V usage is TRBV19 and J usage is TRBJ1-5; 11 nucleotides align to TRBD1. Trimming removed 9 bases from V and 4 bases from J; junction bases left unmatched: 2. CDR1 is LNHDA, CDR2 SQIVND, per germline (reference sequence). This CDR3 is 13 amino acids long. The CDR3 here is CASRDRGNQPQHF. The DNA for the CDR3 is TGTGCCAGCCGGGACAGGGGGAATCAGCCCCAGCATTTT.

The rearrangement uses TRBV10-3 and TRBJ2-7; 8 bases agree with TRBD1. There are 16 residues in the CDR3. In germline, CDR1 is ENHRY, CDR2 SYGVKD. Losses at the gene ends were 0 bases for V and 0 bases for J; bases not matched to a gene: 4. The CDR3 protein is CAISESGRGLSYEQYF. CDR3 in DNA: TGTGCCATCAGTGAGTCGGGCAGGGGGCTCTCCTACGAGCAGTACTTC.

DNA of the CDR3: TGTGCCTGCGGAAGGACAGGGGGCGATCAGCCCCAGCATTTT. Encoded protein: CACGRTGGDQPQHF. The chain has TRBV19 and TRBJ1-5; 11 positions match TRBD1. Per germline, CDR1 LNHDA and CDR2 SQIVND (reference sequence). The V segment lost 11 bases and the J segment 5 bases; nucleotides outside the gene matches: 8. This CDR3 is 14 amino acids long.

The chain uses TRBV7-3 and TRBJ1-2, with D perhaps TRBD1 (5 bases). With 0 bases removed from V and 7 bases from J, the gap between germline ends came to 15 bases. CDR3 length equals 15 residues. CDR1 and CDR2 (germline): SGHTA, FQGTGA. The chain's CDR3 is CASSLTGGEVPGYTF. In DNA form, the CDR3 reads TGTGCCAGCAGCTTAACGGGAGGGGAGGTTCCTGGCTACACCTTC.

This sequence joins TRBV3-1 (or the pseudogene TRBV3-2) and TRBJ1-6; D call uncertain. V lost 4 bases and J 4 bases, leaving 11 bases between the germline ends. The CDR3 loop spans 15 amino acids. The germline CDR1 and CDR2 sequences are LGHDT and YNNKEL (reference sequence). The CDR3 nucleotides are TGTGCCAGCAGCCCGAGGACGGATTATAATTCACCCCTCCACTTT. Its translation: CASSPRTDYNSPLHF.

The J gene is TRBJ1-6, the V gene TRBV28; 7 nucleotides agree with TRBD1. J was trimmed by 12 bases and V by 4 bases; bases with no gene match: 12. Germline-derived CDR1 and CDR2 are MDHEN and SYDVKM. The CDR3 consists of 15 residues. The CDR3 is CASSSAGGLYEPLHF. CDR3 DNA sequence: TGTGCCAGCAGTTCGGCAGGGGGTTTGTATGAACCCCTCCACTTT.

The rearrangement links TRBV27 to TRBJ1-2; 7 positions agree with TRBD1. The CDR3 has 13 residues. Losses at the gene ends were 9 bases for V and 7 bases for J; bases not matched to a gene: 11. CDR1 and CDR2 (germline): MNHEY, SMNVEV (reference sequence). This CDR3 is CARTRQGDRGYTF. As DNA, the CDR3 is TGTGCCAGGACCCGTCAGGGGGACCGTGGCTACACCTTC.

This rearrangement joins TRBV4-3 to TRBJ2-2; a weak D match, TRBD2 (6 bases). The V and J ends lost 4 bases and 4 bases respectively, with 16 bases between them. The germline V gene encodes CDR1 LGHNA and CDR2 YSLEER. CDR3 length equals 16 residues. CDR3 loop: CASSPRAQRATGELFF. The CDR3 coding sequence is TGCGCCAGCAGCCCCCGGGCCCAGCGGGCCACCGGGGAGCTGTTTTTT.

This clone showed up just once. In DNA, the CDR3 is TGTGCCAGCAGCTCCGGGGGAGGGAGGGGCGAGCAGTACTTC. Its protein is CASSSGGGRGEQYF. The chain has TRBV7-2 and TRBJ2-7; 7 bases agree with TRBD2. The V and J ends lost 4 bases and 6 bases, in that order; junction bases with no gene match: 9. CDR3 length: 14 residues. Germline V gene sequence: CDR1 SGHTA, CDR2 FQGNSA. Supplemented by reference TRBV7-2 and TRBJ2-7, the full variable domain reads GAGVSQSPSNKVTEKGKDVELRCDPISGHTALYWYRQSLGQGLEFLIYFQGNSAPDKSGLPSDRFSAERTGGSVSTLTIQRTQQEDSAVYLCASSSGGGRGEQYFGPGTRLTVT.

CDR3 in DNA: TGTGCCACTCTAGAAGAGACCCAGTACTTC. It is translated as CATLEETQYF. The chain carries TRBV25-1 and TRBJ2-5; D unresolved. V gave up 10 bases and J gave up 3 bases, with 6 bases separating them. CDR3 size: 10 residues. Germline V CDR1 and CDR2: MGHDK, SYGVNS.

This clone turned up a few times. This rearrangement joins TRBV7-6 to TRBJ2-7; 7 positions agree with TRBD1. The CDR3 is 18 residues long. V lost 0 bases, J lost 0 bases, and 11 bases stayed unmatched. Germline V gives CDR1 SGHVS, CDR2 FNYEAQ. The CDR3 coding sequence is TGTGCCAGCAGCTTAGCGGTCTCGAGGGGGCGCGTCTCCTACGAGCAGTACTTC. Its translation is CASSLAVSRGRVSYEQYF.

This chain links TRBV7-3 with TRBJ2-7; TRBD2 matches 7 bases. J gave up 5 bases and V 5 bases, and 18 bases lay outside the gene matches. Germline V gives CDR1 SGHTA, CDR2 FQGTGA. CDR3 length: 17 residues. The CDR3 DNA sequence: TGTGCCAGCAGCCCAACCCCAACGGGAGGCCTCTCTAACGAGCAGTACTTC. Its translation: CASSPTPTGGLSNEQYF.

For the CDR3, the DNA is TGCAGTGCTAGTAGGCTAGCGGGATTATACGAGCAGTACTTC. It yields the protein CSASRLAGLYEQYF. V and J are TRBV20-1 and TRBJ2-7; 9 bases agree with TRBD2. The J segment lost 4 bases and the V segment lost 3 bases, leaving 7 bases of the junction unmatched. Germline V gene lookup returns CDR1 DFQATT and CDR2 SNEGSKA (reference sequence). The CDR3 sequence is 14 residues long.

V is TRBV6-6 and J is TRBJ2-7; tentatively, D is TRBD1 (5 bases). CDR1 and CDR2 from the germline V gene are MNHNY and SVGAGI (reference sequence). V shed 0 bases and J shed 5 bases, with 14 bases lying between them. CDR3 length: 15 amino acids. CDR3 residues: CASSYSGQKVDEQYF. CDR3 sequence (DNA): TGTGCCAGCAGTTACTCGGGGCAGAAGGTCGACGAGCAGTACTTC.

This chain uses TRBV19 with TRBJ2-7; 9 bases are a match to TRBD1. CDR1 and CDR2 from the germline V gene are LNHDA and SQIVND (reference sequence). CDR3 length: 15 amino acids. The trim removed 5 bases at V and 4 bases at J, leaving 9 bases unmatched. CDR3 protein: CASSAYGTGSYEQYF. The CDR3 region has the DNA TGTGCCAGTAGTGCCTACGGGACAGGGTCTTACGAGCAGTACTTC. The variable domain in full, with the rest retrieved from reference TRBV19 and TRBJ2-7, is DGGITQSPKYLFRKEGQNVTLSCEQNLNHDAMYWYRQDPGQGLRLIYYSQIVNDFQKGDIAEGYSVSREKKESFPLTVTSAQKNPTAFYLCASSAYGTGSYEQYFGPGTRLTVT.

J is TRBJ2-1 and V is TRBV6-2 or TRBV6-3; D could derive from TRBD1 or TRBD2 (5 bases each). V lost 2 bases, J lost 10 bases, and 12 bases lay in between. CDR3 length: 13 amino acids. CDR1 is MNHEY, CDR2 SVGEGT, per germline. CDR3 amino acids: CASSYPGPREQFF. DNA of the CDR3: TGTGCCAGCAGTTACCCGGGGCCGAGGGAGCAGTTCTTC.

This chain joins TRBV27 and TRBJ2-7; 7 positions match TRBD1. The germline CDR1 and CDR2 sequences are MNHEY and SMNVEV (reference sequence). This CDR3 spans 14 amino acids. J lost 1 base, V lost 6 bases, and 6 bases had no gene match. The DNA of the CDR3 is TGTGCCAGCAGCATGCGACAGGGTTCCTACGAGCAGTACTTC. The encoded protein is CASSMRQGSYEQYF.